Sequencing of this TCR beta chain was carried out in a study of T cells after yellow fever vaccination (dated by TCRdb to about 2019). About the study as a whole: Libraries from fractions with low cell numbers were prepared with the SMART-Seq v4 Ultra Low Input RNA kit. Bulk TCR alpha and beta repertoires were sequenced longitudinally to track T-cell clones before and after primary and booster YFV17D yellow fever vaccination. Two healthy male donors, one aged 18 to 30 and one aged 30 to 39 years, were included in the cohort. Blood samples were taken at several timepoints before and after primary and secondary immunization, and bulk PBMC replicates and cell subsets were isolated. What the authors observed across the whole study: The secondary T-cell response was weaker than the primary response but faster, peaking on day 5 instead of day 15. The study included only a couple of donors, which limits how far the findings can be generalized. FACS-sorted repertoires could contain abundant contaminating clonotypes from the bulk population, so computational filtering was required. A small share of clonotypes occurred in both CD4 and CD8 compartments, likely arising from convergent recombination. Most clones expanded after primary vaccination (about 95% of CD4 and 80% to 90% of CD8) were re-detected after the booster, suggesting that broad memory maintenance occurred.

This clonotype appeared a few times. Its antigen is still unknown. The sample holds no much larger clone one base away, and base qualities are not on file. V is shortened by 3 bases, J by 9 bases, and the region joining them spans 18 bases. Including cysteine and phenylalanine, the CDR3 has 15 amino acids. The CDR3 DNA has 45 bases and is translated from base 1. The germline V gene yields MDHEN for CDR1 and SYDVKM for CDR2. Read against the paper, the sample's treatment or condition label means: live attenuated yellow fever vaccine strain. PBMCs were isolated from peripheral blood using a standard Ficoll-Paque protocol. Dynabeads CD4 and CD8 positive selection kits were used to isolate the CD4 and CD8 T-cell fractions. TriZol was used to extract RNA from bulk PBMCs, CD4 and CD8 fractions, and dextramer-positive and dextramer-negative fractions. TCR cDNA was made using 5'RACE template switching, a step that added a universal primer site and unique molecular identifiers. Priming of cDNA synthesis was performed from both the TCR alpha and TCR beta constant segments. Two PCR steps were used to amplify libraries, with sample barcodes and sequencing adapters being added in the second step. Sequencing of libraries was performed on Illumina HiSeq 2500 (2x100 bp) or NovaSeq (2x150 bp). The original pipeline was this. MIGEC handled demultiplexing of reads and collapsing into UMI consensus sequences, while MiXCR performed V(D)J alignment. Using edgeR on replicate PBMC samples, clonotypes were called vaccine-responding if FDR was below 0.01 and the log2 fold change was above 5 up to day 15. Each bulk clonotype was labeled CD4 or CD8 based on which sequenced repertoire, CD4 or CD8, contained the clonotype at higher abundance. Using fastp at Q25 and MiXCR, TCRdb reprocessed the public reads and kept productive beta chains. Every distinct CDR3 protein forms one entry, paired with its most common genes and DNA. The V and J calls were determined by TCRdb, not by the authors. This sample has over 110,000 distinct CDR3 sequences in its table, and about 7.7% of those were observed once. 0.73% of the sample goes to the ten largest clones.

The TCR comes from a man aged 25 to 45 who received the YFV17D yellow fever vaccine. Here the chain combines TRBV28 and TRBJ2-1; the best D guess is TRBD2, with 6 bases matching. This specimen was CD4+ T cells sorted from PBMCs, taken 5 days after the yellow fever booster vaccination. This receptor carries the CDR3 CASSFAGLRTGEQFF. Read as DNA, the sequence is TGTGCCAGCAGTTTTGCGGGACTGAGGACGGGTGAGCAGTTCTTC.